Presented here are 18 T cell receptor beta chains from one specimen sequenced in a study of blood T cell repertoires in COVID-19. The protocol was immunoSEQ multiplex PCR, while the TCRdb copy is restricted to in-frame clones and leaves out a portion. The table has some 110,000 clones, approximately 86% seen once. Sequencing used peripheral blood. Source of these receptors: a human donor in a cohort sampled during active COVID-19.

The chain recombines TRBV10-3 with TRBJ2-7; 7 nucleotides agree with TRBD1. The CDR3 has 15 residues. The ends lost 10 bases at V and 0 bases at J; junction bases unmatched: 12. Germline V gene data show CDR1 as ENHRY and CDR2 as SYGVKD. The CDR3 loop is CATNRGLGDSYEQYF. The DNA for the CDR3 is TGTGCCACCAACAGGGGCCTTGGGGACTCCTACGAGCAGTACTTC.

CDR3 bases: TGTGCCAGTAGTACCCAAGAGGGACAGAGTGGCTACACCTTC. Translation: CASSTQEGQSGYTF. The chain links TRBV19 to TRBJ1-2; TRBD1 matches 7 bases. Trimming cost V 4 bases and J 7 bases; bases outside gene matches: 9. Germline V lookup: CDR1 LNHDA, CDR2 SQIVND (reference sequence). The CDR3 length is 14 residues. Variable domain in full (rest from reference TRBV19 and TRBJ1-2): DGGITQSPKYLFRKEGQNVTLSCEQNLNHDAMYWYRQDPGQGLRLIYYSQIVNDFQKGDIAEGYSVSREKKESFPLTVTSAQKNPTAFYLCASSTQEGQSGYTFGSGTRLTVV.

The CDR3 region has the DNA TGTGCCAGCTCACCACTGGAGGGGAGGCGGAACACTGAAGCTTTCTTT. Translated, it gives CASSPLEGRRNTEAFF. The chain couples TRBV18 to TRBJ1-1; TRBD1 is a possible D gene (5 bases). The CDR3 has 16 residues. V lost 1 base and J lost 1, with 13 bases in between. The germline gives CDR1 KGHSH, CDR2 LQKENI.

This chain joins TRBV27 and TRBJ1-6; tentative D call: TRBD1 (5 bases). V was cut by 3 bases and J by 7 bases, with 10 bases left in between. The germline gives CDR1 MNHEY, CDR2 SMNVEV (reference sequence). This CDR3 is 14 amino acids long. CDR3 residues: CASSFAGQNSPLHF. Here the CDR3 DNA reads TGTGCCAGCAGTTTCGCAGGGCAGAATTCACCCCTCCACTTT.

The V call is TRBV27, the J call TRBJ1-3, with unresolved D. CDR1 is MNHEY and CDR2 is SMNVEV in the germline V gene (reference sequence). V lost 3 bases to trimming and J lost 0 bases, with 12 bases between them. The CDR3 spans 16 residues. The CDR3 spells CASSFSSASSGNTIYF. In nucleotides, the CDR3 is TGTGCCAGCAGTTTCTCTTCCGCTAGCTCTGGAAACACCATATATTTT.

This clone showed up just a few times. This sequence joins TRBV5-4 and TRBJ1-6; D remains unclear. This CDR3 is built from 17 residues. CDR1 is SGHNT and CDR2 is YYREEE in the germline V gene (reference sequence). Between the trimmed V and J ends, which lost 0 bases and 7 bases, there was a span of 17 bases. Here the CDR3 reads CASSLDSGSRRNSPLHF. The CDR3 DNA sequence: TGTGCCAGCAGCTTGGATTCCGGGAGTCGTCGCAATTCACCCCTCCACTTT.

This chain connects TRBV19 to TRBJ1-5, with D perhaps TRBD1 (6 bases). The CDR3 has 15 residues. The germline V and J ends were trimmed by 2 bases and 7 bases, with 15 bases remaining between them. CDR1 and CDR2 from the germline V gene are LNHDA and SQIVND (reference sequence). The CDR3 bases are TGTGCCAGTAGTATACAGGCAGGGGTGGGCCAGCCCCAGCATTTT. As protein: CASSIQAGVGQPQHF.

This chain joins TRBV7-9 and TRBJ1-2, with D perhaps matching TRBD1 (5 bases). Trimming took 8 bases from V and 7 from J, leaving 14 bases between them. The CDR3 spans 12 residues. Germline CDR1 is SEHNR and CDR2 is FQNEAQ (reference sequence). CDR3 region: CASGVRAVGYTF. DNA of the CDR3: TGTGCCAGCGGGGTCAGGGCCGTTGGCTACACCTTC.

On this clone: The same CDR3 can be traced to other DNA sequences in this sample. This sequence joins TRBV11-3 and TRBJ2-5, with TRBD1 matching 8 bases. The trim removed 2 bases at V and 4 bases at J, leaving 0 bases unmatched. Per germline, CDR1 SGHNT and CDR2 YENEEA. CDR3 length: 13 amino acids. The CDR3 here is CASSLQGAETQYF. CDR3 nucleotides: TGTGCCAGCAGCTTACAGGGGGCAGAGACCCAGTACTTC.

The CDR3 here is CATSDAGATDTQYF. CDR3 bases: TGTGCCACCAGTGACGCAGGGGCCACAGATACGCAGTATTTT. J is TRBJ2-3 and V is TRBV24-1, with D maybe TRBD1 (6 bases). CDR3 length: 14 residues. The ends were cut back, 4 bases at V and 2 bases at J, with 9 bases in the middle. The germline V gene has CDR1 KGHDR and CDR2 SFDVKD.

For the CDR3, the DNA is TGTGCCAGCAGCTTAGAAGGGCAGGGGCGGTATAATTCACCCCTCCACTTT. As protein: CASSLEGQGRYNSPLHF. The genes are TRBV7-9 and TRBJ1-6; tentatively, D is TRBD1 (6 bases). Germline V lookup: CDR1 SEHNR, CDR2 FQNEAQ (reference sequence). V gave up 1 base and J gave up 4 bases, with 14 bases separating them. CDR3 length: 17 amino acids.

The chain links TRBV2 to TRBJ1-2, with 8 nucleotides matching TRBD1. Germline CDR1 is SNHLY and CDR2 is FYNNEI. The CDR3 contains 15 residues. Trimming at V came to 2 bases and at J to 7 bases, leaving 9 bases not matched to a gene. The CDR3 is CASSEWTGREGGYTF. CDR3 nucleotides: TGTGCCAGCAGTGAATGGACAGGGAGGGAAGGTGGCTACACCTTC. Full variable domain (missing parts from reference TRBV2 and TRBJ1-2): EPEVTQTPSHQVTQMGQEVILRCVPISNHLYFYWYRQILGQKVEFLVSFYNNEISEKSEIFDDQFSVERPDGSNFTLKIRSTKLEDSAMYFCASSEWTGREGGYTFGSGTRLTVV.

The chain employs TRBV7-9 and TRBJ2-1, with D maybe TRBD1 (5 bases). With 2 bases removed from V and 1 base from J, the gap between germline ends came to 9 bases. This CDR3 is built from 15 residues. The germline V gene has CDR1 SEHNR and CDR2 FQNEAQ (reference sequence). CDR3 nucleotides: TGTGCCAGCAGCTTAAGGCAGGGTTCCTACAATGAGCAGTTCTTC. Encoded protein: CASSLRQGSYNEQFF.

The V and J genes are TRBV6-1 and TRBJ1-3; a weak D match, TRBD1 (6 bases). The CDR3 is 15 residues long. Germline CDR1 reads MNHNS; CDR2 reads SASEGT. The ends were cut back, 3 bases at V and 4 bases at J, with 13 bases in the middle. The CDR3 loop reads CASSDWGGAGNTIYF. Here the CDR3 DNA reads TGTGCCAGCAGTGATTGGGGGGGCGCAGGAAACACCATATATTTT.

J is TRBJ2-1 and V is TRBV11-3; D remains ambiguous. Germline V gene lookup returns CDR1 SGHNT and CDR2 YENEEA. Trimming removed 1 base at V and 5 bases at J, with 12 bases between. This CDR3 spans 15 amino acids. CDR3 loop: CASSLGRGGNNEQFF. Here the CDR3 DNA reads TGTGCCAGCAGCTTAGGTCGAGGCGGAAACAATGAGCAGTTCTTC. The variable domain in full, completed from reference TRBV11-3 and TRBJ2-1, reads EAGVVQSPRYKIIEKKQPVAFWCNPISGHNTLYWYLQNLGQGPELLIRYENEEAVDDSQLPKDRFSAERLKGVDSTLKIQPAELGDSAVYLCASSLGRGGNNEQFFGPGTRLTVL.

The rearrangement links TRBV28 to TRBJ1-6, with D uncertain. Looked up from germline, CDR1 is MDHEN and CDR2 is SYDVKM. The CDR3 totals 14 residues. V was pared by 8 bases and J by 7 bases, with 15 bases between. For the CDR3, the DNA is TGTGCCAGCCGTGGCTTCAGTCAAAATTCACCCCTCCACTTT. It codes for CASRGFSQNSPLHF.

The chain carries TRBV7-2 and TRBJ2-7, with D perhaps matching TRBD1 (5 bases). Trimming cost V 0 bases and J 2 bases, with 8 bases left between them. Germline lookup yields CDR1 SGHTA and CDR2 FQGNSA. The CDR3 covers 14 residues. The CDR3 nucleotides are TGTGCCAGCAGCTTAGCTGGGGCGCCCTACGAGCAGTACTTC. Translated: CASSLAGAPYEQYF.

This clone was detected only once. The chain joins TRBV7-9 to TRBJ1-2, with D unresolved. This CDR3 is built from 12 residues. The V end was cut by 5 bases, the J end by 3 bases, with 7 bases between. Germline CDR1 and CDR2: SEHNR and FQNEAQ (reference sequence). Here the CDR3 DNA reads TGTGCCAGCAGCGGAGAATACTATGGCTACACCTTC. This codes for CASSGEYYGYTF. Combining the CDR3 with reference TRBV7-9 and TRBJ1-2 gives the whole variable domain DTGVSQNPRHKITKRGQNVTFRCDPISEHNRLYWYRQTLGQGPEFLTYFQNEAQLEKSRLLSDRFSAERPKGSFSTLEIQRTEQGDSAMYLCASSGEYYGYTFGSGTRLTVV.